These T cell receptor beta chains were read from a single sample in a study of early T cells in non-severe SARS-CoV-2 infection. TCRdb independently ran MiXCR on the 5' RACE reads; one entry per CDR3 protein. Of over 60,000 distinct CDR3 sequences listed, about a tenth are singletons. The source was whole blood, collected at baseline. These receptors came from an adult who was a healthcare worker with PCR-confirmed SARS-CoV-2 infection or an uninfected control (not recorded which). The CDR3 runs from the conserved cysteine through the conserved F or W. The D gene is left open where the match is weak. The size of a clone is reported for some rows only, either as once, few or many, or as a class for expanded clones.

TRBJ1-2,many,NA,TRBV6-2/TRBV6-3,TGTGCCAGCAGTTACGGACAGACTAACTATGGCTACACCTTC,CASSYGQTNYGYTF
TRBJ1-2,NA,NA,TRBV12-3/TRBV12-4,TGTGCCAGCAGCCGACGGCAGGGAAAGTATGGCTACACCTTC,CASSRRQGKYGYTF
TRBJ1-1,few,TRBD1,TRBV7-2,TGTGCCAGCAGCTTACCCCGGACAGGTGTTATGAACACTGAAGCTTTCTTT,CASSLPRTGVMNTEAFF
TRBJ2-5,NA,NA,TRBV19,TGTGCCAGTAGCCCCACTTGGGCCCGATCAGAGACCCAGTACTTC,CASSPTWARSETQYF
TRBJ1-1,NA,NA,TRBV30,TGTGCCTGGAGAGAGATGATGAACACTGAAGCTTTCTTT,CAWREMMNTEAFF
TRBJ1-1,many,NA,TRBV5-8,TGTGCCAGCAGCTATACACAAGGATTCATGAACACTGAAGCTTTCTTT,CASSYTQGFMNTEAFF
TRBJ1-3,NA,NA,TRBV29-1,TGCAGCGTTGAAGCTGACACTAGGGGAAACACCATATATTTT,CSVEADTRGNTIYF
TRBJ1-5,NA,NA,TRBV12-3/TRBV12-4,TGTGCCAGCAAACAGAGCAATCAGCCCCAGCATTTT,CASKQSNQPQHF
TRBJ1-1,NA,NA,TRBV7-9,TGTGCCAGCACCGCATCTGGCACAGGGAGCCCTGAAGCTTTCTTT,CASTASGTGSPEAFF
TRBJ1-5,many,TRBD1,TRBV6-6,TGTGCCAGCAGTTTTCCCAGACAGGGCCACAATCAGCCCCAGCATTTT,CASSFPRQGHNQPQHF
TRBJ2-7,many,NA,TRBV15,TGTGCCACCAGCAGAGTGGCCGTTAGCTCCTACGAGCAGTACTTC,CATSRVAVSSYEQYF
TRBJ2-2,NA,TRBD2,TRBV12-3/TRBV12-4,TGTGCCAGCAGTTTAGGGGCTAGCGGGGGGACCACCGGGGAGCTGTTTTTT,CASSLGASGGTTGELFF
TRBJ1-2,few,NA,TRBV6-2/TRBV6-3,TGTGCCAGCAGGAACCCTTACCTCTATGGCTACACCTTC,CASRNPYLYGYTF
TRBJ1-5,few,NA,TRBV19,TGTGCCAGTAGTACTGGGCAGCAAAATAGCAATCAGCCCCAGCATTTT,CASSTGQQNSNQPQHF